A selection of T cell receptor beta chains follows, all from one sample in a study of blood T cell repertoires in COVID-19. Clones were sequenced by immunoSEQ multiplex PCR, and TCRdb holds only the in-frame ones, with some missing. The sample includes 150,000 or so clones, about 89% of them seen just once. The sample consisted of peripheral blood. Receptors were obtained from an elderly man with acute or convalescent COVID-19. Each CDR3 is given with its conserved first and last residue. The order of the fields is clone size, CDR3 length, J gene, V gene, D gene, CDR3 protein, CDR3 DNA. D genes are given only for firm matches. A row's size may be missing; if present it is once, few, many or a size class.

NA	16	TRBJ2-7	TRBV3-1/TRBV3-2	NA	CASSQRDRLGDYEQYF	TGTGCCAGCAGCCAACGAGACAGACTAGGAGATTACGAGCAGTACTTC
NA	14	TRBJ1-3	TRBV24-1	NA	CATSDESSGNTIYF	TGTGCCACCAGTGATGAGAGCTCTGGAAACACCATATATTTT
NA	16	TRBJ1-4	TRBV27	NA	CATHHPRARHDEKLFF	TGTGCCACTCACCACCCCAGGGCCAGGCATGATGAAAAACTGTTTTTT
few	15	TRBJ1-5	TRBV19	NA	CASRSRGGRHQPQHF	TGTGCCAGTAGAAGCCGAGGGGGTCGGCATCAGCCCCAGCATTTT
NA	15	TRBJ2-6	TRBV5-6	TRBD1	CASNYRGTGANVLTF	TGTGCCAGTAACTACAGGGGCACAGGGGCCAACGTCCTGACTTTC
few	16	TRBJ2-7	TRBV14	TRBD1	CASSQAGQGGDYEQYF	TGTGCCAGCAGCCAAGCCGGACAGGGGGGCGACTACGAGCAGTACTTC
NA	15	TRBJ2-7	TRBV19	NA	CASSSGTRGSYEQYF	TGTGCCAGTAGTTCCGGGACCAGGGGCTCCTACGAGCAGTACTTC
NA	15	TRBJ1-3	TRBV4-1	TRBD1	CASSQDRGLGNTIYF	TGCGCCAGCAGCCAAGACAGGGGGCTTGGAAACACCATATATTTT
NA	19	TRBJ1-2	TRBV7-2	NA	CASSLLTERTGRFNYGYTF	TGTGCCAGCAGCTTACTCACCGAGAGAACAGGGAGATTCAACTATGGCTACACCTTC
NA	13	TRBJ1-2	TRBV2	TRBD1	CASSARDSYGYTF	TGTGCCAGCAGTGCTCGGGACAGCTATGGCTACACCTTC
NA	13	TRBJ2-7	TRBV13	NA	CASRHGGIDEQYF	TGTGCCAGCAGGCATGGGGGCATCGACGAGCAGTACTTC
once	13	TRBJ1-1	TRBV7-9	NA	CASSLGANTEAFF	TGTGCCAGCAGCTTAGGGGCGAACACTGAAGCTTTCTTT